This TCR beta chain stems from a study of blood T cell repertoires in COVID-19. The assay was immunoSEQ multiplex PCR, and TCRdb's table has in-frame clones only and misses some. The sample has 80,000 to 100,000 clones; 80% are singletons. This clonotype originated in a human donor in a cohort sampled during active COVID-19. The sequencing input was peripheral blood.

This chain's CDR3 is CAWSAGFSGNTIYF. CDR3 bases: TGTGCCTGGAGCGCGGGATTCTCTGGAAACACCATATATTTT. The rearrangement uses TRBV30 and TRBJ1-3; D gene ambiguous. Trimming took off 3 bases at V and 0 bases at J, with 9 bases between the two ends. CDR1 is GTSNPN and CDR2 is SVGIG in the germline V gene (reference sequence). CDR3 size: 14 residues.